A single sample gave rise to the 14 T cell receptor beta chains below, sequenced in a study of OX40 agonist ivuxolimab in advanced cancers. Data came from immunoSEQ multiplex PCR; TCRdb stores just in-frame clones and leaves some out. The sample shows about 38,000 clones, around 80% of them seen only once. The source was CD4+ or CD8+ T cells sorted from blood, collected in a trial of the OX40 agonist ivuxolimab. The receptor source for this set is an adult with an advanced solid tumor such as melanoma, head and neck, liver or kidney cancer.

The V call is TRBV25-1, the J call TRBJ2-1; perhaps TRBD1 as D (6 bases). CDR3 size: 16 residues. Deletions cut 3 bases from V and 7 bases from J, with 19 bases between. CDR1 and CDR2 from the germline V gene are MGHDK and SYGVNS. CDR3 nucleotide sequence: TGTGCCAGCAGTGACAGGGGAATAGTTGGTCGGAATGAGCAGTTCTTC. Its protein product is CASSDRGIVGRNEQFF. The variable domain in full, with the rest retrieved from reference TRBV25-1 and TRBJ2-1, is EADIYQTPRYLVIGTGKKITLECSQTMGHDKMYWYQQDPGMELHLIHYSYGVNSTEKGDLSSESTVSRIRTEHFPLTLESARPSHTSQYLCASSDRGIVGRNEQFFGPGTRLTVL.

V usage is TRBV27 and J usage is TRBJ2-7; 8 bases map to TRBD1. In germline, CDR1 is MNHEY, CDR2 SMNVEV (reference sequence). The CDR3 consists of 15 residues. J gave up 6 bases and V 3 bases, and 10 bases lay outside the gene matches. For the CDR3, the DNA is TGTGCCAGCAGTTTCGCAGGGGGCGTCACGGGCGAGCAGTACTTC. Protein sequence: CASSFAGGVTGEQYF.

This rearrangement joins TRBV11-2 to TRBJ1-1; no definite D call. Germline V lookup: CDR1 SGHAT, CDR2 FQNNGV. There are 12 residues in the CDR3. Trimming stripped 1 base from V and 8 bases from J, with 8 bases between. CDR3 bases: TGTGCCAGCAGCTTAGCCCTCCCGGAAGCTTTCTTT. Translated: CASSLALPEAFF. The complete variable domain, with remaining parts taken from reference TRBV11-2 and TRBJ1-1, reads EAGVAQSPRYKIIEKRQSVAFWCNPISGHATLYWYQQILGQGPKLLIQFQNNGVVDDSQLPKDRFSAERLKGVDSTLKIQPAKLEDSAVYLCASSLALPEAFFGQGTRLTVV.

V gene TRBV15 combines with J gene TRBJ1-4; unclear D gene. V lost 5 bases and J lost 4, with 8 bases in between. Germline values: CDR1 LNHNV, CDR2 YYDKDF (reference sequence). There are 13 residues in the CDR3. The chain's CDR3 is CATSGELNEKLFF. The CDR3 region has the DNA TGTGCCACCAGCGGGGAGCTTAATGAAAAACTGTTTTTT.

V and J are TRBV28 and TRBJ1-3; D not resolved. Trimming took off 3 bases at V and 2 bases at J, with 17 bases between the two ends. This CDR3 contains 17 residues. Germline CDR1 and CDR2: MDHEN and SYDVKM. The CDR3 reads CASSLADMGLPGNTIYF. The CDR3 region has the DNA TGTGCCAGCAGTTTGGCCGACATGGGGTTACCTGGAAACACCATATATTTT.

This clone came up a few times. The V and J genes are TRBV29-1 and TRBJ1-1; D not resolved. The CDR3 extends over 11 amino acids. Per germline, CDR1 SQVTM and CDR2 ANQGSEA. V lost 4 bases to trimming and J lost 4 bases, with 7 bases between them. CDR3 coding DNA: TGCAGCGTTGCGGGAATCACTGAAGCTTTCTTT. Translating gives CSVAGITEAFF.

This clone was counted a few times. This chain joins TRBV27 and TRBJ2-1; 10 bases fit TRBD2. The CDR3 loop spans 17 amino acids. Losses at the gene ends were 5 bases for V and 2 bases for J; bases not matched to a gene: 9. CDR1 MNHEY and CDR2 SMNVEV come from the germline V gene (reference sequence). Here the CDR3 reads CASSPRALAGTYNEQFF. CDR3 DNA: TGTGCCAGCAGTCCGCGGGCACTAGCGGGAACCTACAATGAGCAGTTCTTC.

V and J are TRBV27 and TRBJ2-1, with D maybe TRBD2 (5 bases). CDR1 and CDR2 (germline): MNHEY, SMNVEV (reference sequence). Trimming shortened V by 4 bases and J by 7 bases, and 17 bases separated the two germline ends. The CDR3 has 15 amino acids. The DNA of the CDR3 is TGTGCCAGCAGTTCCCCCACTAGGCCCTTGAATGAGCAGTTCTTC. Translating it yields CASSSPTRPLNEQFF.

The CDR3 coding sequence is TGTGCCAGTAGTGCCCCAGGGGGAGCCCAAGAGACCCAGTACTTC. Translation: CASSAPGGAQETQYF. The V gene is TRBV19, the J gene TRBJ2-5; TRBD1 agrees at 7 bases. CDR3 length: 15 amino acids. Unmatched junction bases numbered 7, after V lost 5 bases and J lost 1 base. Germline-derived CDR1 and CDR2 are LNHDA and SQIVND (reference sequence).

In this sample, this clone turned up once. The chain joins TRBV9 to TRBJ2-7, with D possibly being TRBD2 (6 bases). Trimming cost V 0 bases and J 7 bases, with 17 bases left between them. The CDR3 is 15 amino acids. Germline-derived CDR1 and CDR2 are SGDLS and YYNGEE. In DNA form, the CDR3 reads TGTGCCAGCAGCGTAGTGGCTAGCGAACACTCGGAGCAGTACTTC. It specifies CASSVVASEHSEQYF.

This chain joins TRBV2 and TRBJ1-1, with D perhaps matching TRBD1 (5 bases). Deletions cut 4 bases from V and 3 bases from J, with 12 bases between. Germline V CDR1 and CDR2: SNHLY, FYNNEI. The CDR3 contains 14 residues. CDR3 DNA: TGTGCCAGCAGTGCCAAGGGGTCGGACACTGAAGCTTTCTTT. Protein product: CASSAKGSDTEAFF.

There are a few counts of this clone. CDR3 in DNA: TGTGCCAGCAACAGCATAACTGAAGCTTTCTTT. Translating gives CASNSITEAFF. This chain joins TRBV27 and TRBJ1-1; the D is unclear. CDR1 and CDR2 from the germline V gene are MNHEY and SMNVEV (reference sequence). This CDR3 is built from 11 residues. Trimming removed 7 bases from V and 5 bases from J, with 8 bases in between.

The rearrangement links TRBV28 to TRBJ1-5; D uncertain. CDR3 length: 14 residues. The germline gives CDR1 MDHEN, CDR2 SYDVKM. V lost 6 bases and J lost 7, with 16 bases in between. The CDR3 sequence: CASSLRQSIQPQHF. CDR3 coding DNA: TGTGCCAGCAGCCTTAGACAATCAATACAGCCCCAGCATTTT.

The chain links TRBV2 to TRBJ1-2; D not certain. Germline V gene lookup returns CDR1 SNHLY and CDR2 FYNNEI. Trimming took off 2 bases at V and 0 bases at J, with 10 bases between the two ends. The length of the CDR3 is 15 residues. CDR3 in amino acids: CASSENDLPNYGYTF. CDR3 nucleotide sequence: TGTGCCAGCAGTGAAAATGACCTTCCTAACTATGGCTACACCTTC. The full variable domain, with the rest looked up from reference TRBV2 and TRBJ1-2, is EPEVTQTPSHQVTQMGQEVILRCVPISNHLYFYWYRQILGQKVEFLVSFYNNEISEKSEIFDDQFSVERPDGSNFTLKIRSTKLEDSAMYFCASSENDLPNYGYTFGSGTRLTVV.